This TCR beta chain emerged from a study of immune heterogeneity within non-small cell lung tumors. Study-wide results and limits: Local T-cell clonality correlated moderately but significantly with local tumor mutational burden (R roughly 0.37). Both recurring identical dominant CDR3 beta clonotypes and site-unique high-frequency clones were observed across tumor sites within a patient.

The TCR beta CDR3 region underwent multiplex PCR amplification with 32 V and 13 J primers. TCRdb reanalysed the multiplex PCR reads using MiXCR and keeps one entry per CDR3 protein. The sample has 6,000 to 6,500 distinct CDR3 sequences, roughly a fifth seen once. With approximately 600 ng used per sample, the template was genomic DNA from bulk tumor. While surgery was under way, several biopsies spaced far apart were taken per primary tumor. Enrolled patients presented with newly diagnosed, previously untreated non-small cell lung cancer and underwent curative surgery. Those donating were patients (newly diagnosed with non-small cell lung cancer) who were having surgery with curative intent. In the case of this clonotype: Its matching antigen is unknown.

This CDR3 has 11 residues. Trimming took off 6 bases at V and 2 bases at J, with 7 bases between the two ends. Germline assignment: CDR1 SQVTM and CDR2 ANQGSEA. The TCR sequence derives from a female donor with non-small cell lung cancer. The chain recombines TRBV29-1 with TRBJ1-1; D is undetermined. Sequenced sample: lung tumor tissue. The CDR3 nucleotides read TGCAGCGTCCACGACAACACTGAAGCTTTCTTT. Translated, it gives CSVHDNTEAFF.